These T cell receptor beta chains were read from a single sample in a study of blood T cell repertoires in COVID-19. Some clones are missing from TCRdb's copy, which holds only in-frame ones; the method was immunoSEQ multiplex PCR. The table lists roughly 42,000 clones, approximately 89% of them singletons, with 3.7% in the top ten. Sequences were obtained from peripheral blood. The receptors were sampled from a human donor in a cohort sampled during active COVID-19. Both conserved end residues are trimmed from each CDR3.

j_call v_call cdr3_aa
TRBJ2-2 TRBV5-1 ASSLPQGDTGELF
TRBJ2-7 TRBV7-2 ASSLQLGRFPYEQY
TRBJ1-2 TRBV19 ASSRDRGNYGYT
TRBJ2-5 TRBV7-7 ASSPVAGVQETQY
TRBJ2-7 TRBV10-2 ASRPPGQGSYEQY
TRBJ2-3 TRBV14 ASSQITTTDTQY
TRBJ1-3 TRBV29-1 SVFGTGGNTIY
TRBJ2-3 TRBV29-1 SVGTGASTGTDTQY
TRBJ1-5 TRBV5-1 ASSLTPGQGSNQPQH
TRBJ1-6 TRBV9 ASSADRVVGHNSPLH
TRBJ2-3 TRBV11-2 ASSLRPSGITDTQY
TRBJ1-1 TRBV7-3 ASSSTPARGETEAF
TRBJ2-7 TRBV19 ASSIIAGGPNEQY
TRBJ2-3 TRBV2 ASSENWQGADTQY
TRBJ2-3 TRBV30 AWSVSGRADTQY
TRBJ2-5 TRBV5-6 ASSLVSWAGGQETQY
TRBJ1-2 TRBV7-9 ASSLPRGIHGYT
TRBJ1-5 TRBV4-3 ASSQDPRTNQPQH
TRBJ2-7 TRBV28 ASSVWAGGAYEQY
TRBJ2-4 TRBV5-4 ASSLGREDIQY
TRBJ1-1 TRBV5-1 ASSLQAAEGAEAF
TRBJ1-2 TRBV6-2/TRBV6-3 ASSYGNRGLNYGYT
TRBJ2-7 TRBV7-2 ASSFGLAGEQY
TRBJ1-2 TRBV2 ASSPEGASYGYT
TRBJ1-3 TRBV7-9 ASSPQGASGNTIY
TRBJ2-7 TRBV11-2 ASSLVLAGASEQY